A single sample gave rise to the 14 T cell receptor beta chains below, sequenced in a study of OX40 agonist ivuxolimab in advanced cancers. Measured with immunoSEQ multiplex PCR; TCRdb has only the in-frame clones, and not every one. This table has about 50,000 clones, more than 75% appearing once. The input for sequencing was CD4+ or CD8+ T cells sorted from blood, taken in a trial of the OX40 agonist ivuxolimab. The source is an adult with an advanced solid tumor such as melanoma, head and neck, liver or kidney cancer.

The chain recombines TRBV27 with TRBJ2-3; D gene uncertain. Germline V CDR1 and CDR2: MNHEY, SMNVEV (reference sequence). The CDR3 totals 12 residues. Trimming stripped 5 bases from V and 5 bases from J, with 8 bases between. DNA for the CDR3: TGTGCCAGCAGTACCCGCGGAGATACGCAGTATTTT. Protein product: CASSTRGDTQYF.

V and J are TRBV2 and TRBJ1-6; 9 bases agree with TRBD1. The CDR3 contains 14 residues. Germline CDR1 and CDR2: SNHLY and FYNNEI. The V segment lost 8 bases and the J segment 8 bases; nucleotides outside the gene matches: 7. The CDR3 here is CASAGQGMDSPLHF. Here the CDR3 DNA reads TGTGCCAGCGCGGGACAGGGAATGGATTCACCCCTCCACTTT. The whole variable domain, remainder taken from reference TRBV2 and TRBJ1-6, is EPEVTQTPSHQVTQMGQEVILRCVPISNHLYFYWYRQILGQKVEFLVSFYNNEISEKSEIFDDQFSVERPDGSNFTLKIRSTKLEDSAMYFCASAGQGMDSPLHFGNGTRLTVT.

V and J are TRBV2 and TRBJ1-2; weak D call: TRBD1 (5 bases). CDR3 length: 15 amino acids. V was shortened by 4 bases and J by 7 bases, with 19 bases between the two germline ends. Germline CDR1 is SNHLY and CDR2 is FYNNEI. CDR3 DNA: TGTGCCAGCAGTGGGAGGCGCGAGGGGCGGTTTGGCTACACCTTC. Residues: CASSGRREGRFGYTF.

This chain connects TRBV30 to TRBJ1-1, with unresolved D. This CDR3 spans 12 amino acids. The germline gives CDR1 GTSNPN, CDR2 SVGIG (reference sequence). V gave up 5 bases and J gave up 3 bases, with 10 bases separating them. The CDR3 region is CAWAPGDTEAFF. The DNA of the CDR3 is TGTGCCTGGGCCCCTGGGGACACTGAAGCTTTCTTT.

The chain couples TRBV6-1 to TRBJ2-5, with TRBD2 matching 7 bases. The ends lost 6 bases at V and 0 bases at J; junction bases unmatched: 7. This CDR3 comprises 15 residues. Per the germline V gene, CDR1 is MNHNS and CDR2 is SASEGT. The DNA for the CDR3 is TGTGCCAGCAGAGCCGGGAGGCTGTACCAAGAGACCCAGTACTTC. It yields the protein CASRAGRLYQETQYF.

This chain links TRBV9 with TRBJ2-7; TRBD1 matches at 8 bases. The CDR3 has 13 residues. The V gene end was trimmed by 3 bases and the J gene end by 5 bases; junction bases not matched to a gene: 4. From germline, CDR1 is SGDLS and CDR2 YYNGEE. CDR3 sequence: CASSGSGGDEQYF. The CDR3 nucleotides read TGTGCCAGCAGCGGTTCAGGGGGCGACGAGCAGTACTTC.

This clone has just a few counts. The chain carries TRBV10-3 and TRBJ1-5; unclear D gene. This CDR3 is 14 amino acids long. Trimming shortened V by 4 bases and J by 1 base, and 8 bases separated the two germline ends. Per the germline V gene, CDR1 is ENHRY and CDR2 is SYGVKD. The CDR3 DNA follows: TGTGCCATCAGTGCGATGGGCAGCAATCAGCCCCAGCATTTT. Protein: CAISAMGSNQPQHF.

V gene TRBV25-1 combines with J gene TRBJ2-1; D is unclear. Germline V gene sequence: CDR1 MGHDK, CDR2 SYGVNS. The V gene lost 2 bases and the J gene lost 6 bases, with 8 bases spanning the gap. This CDR3 has 13 residues. In nucleotides, the CDR3 is TGTGCCAGCAGTGAAAGATTTGGCAATGAGCAGTTCTTC. Encoded protein: CASSERFGNEQFF.

The V call is TRBV11-2, the J call TRBJ2-5; D is perhaps TRBD2 (5 bases). The V and J ends lost 3 bases and 5 bases respectively, with 13 bases between them. The CDR3 has 14 amino acids. Germline CDR1 and CDR2: SGHAT and FQNNGV. As DNA, the CDR3 is TGTGCCAGCAGCTTTAGATGGGAGAGGGAGACCCAGTACTTC. Translating it yields CASSFRWERETQYF. Using reference TRBV11-2 and TRBJ2-5 for the parts outside the CDR3, the full variable domain is EAGVAQSPRYKIIEKRQSVAFWCNPISGHATLYWYQQILGQGPKLLIQFQNNGVVDDSQLPKDRFSAERLKGVDSTLKIQPAKLEDSAVYLCASSFRWERETQYFGPGTRLLVL.

This clone was seen a handful of times. The J gene is TRBJ2-4, the V gene TRBV15, with D unresolved. The length of the CDR3 is 15 residues. Trimming stripped 4 bases from V and 1 base from J, with 11 bases between. Germline-derived CDR1 and CDR2 are LNHNV and YYDKDF (reference sequence). CDR3: CATSIGRSAKNIQYF. The CDR3, as DNA: TGTGCCACCAGCATCGGCCGGTCGGCCAAAAACATTCAGTACTTC. Looking up the rest from reference TRBV15 and TRBJ2-4 gives the full variable domain: DAMVIQNPRYQVTQFGKPVTLSCSQTLNHNVMYWYQQKSSQAPKLLFHYYDKDFNNEADTPDNFQSRRPNTSFCFLDIRSPGLGDTAMYLCATSIGRSAKNIQYFGAGTRLSVL.

The rearrangement uses TRBV28 and TRBJ2-1, with unresolved D. V dropped 2 bases and J dropped 5 bases, with 10 bases sitting between them. The CDR3 covers 14 residues. From germline, CDR1 is MDHEN and CDR2 SYDVKM. DNA for the CDR3: TGTGCCAGCAGTTTAGCATTACCCAACAATGAGCAGTTCTTC. Translated, it gives CASSLALPNNEQFF.

The rearrangement joins TRBV29-1 to TRBJ2-5; no definite D call. The J call may be faulty, since TRBJ2-7 better matches the DNA end. Germline CDR1 and CDR2: SQVTM and ANQGSEA. The CDR3 consists of 16 residues. The CDR3 DNA is TGCAGCGTTGCTCTATATTTCGGACCGGGCTCCTACGAGCAGTACTTC. Its protein product is CSVALYFGPGSYEQYF.

The rearrangement joins TRBV5-1 to TRBJ1-6; TRBD1 agrees at 11 bases. Looked up from germline, CDR1 is SGHRS and CDR2 is YFSETQ. V lost 4 bases, J lost 9 bases, and 6 bases stayed unmatched. The CDR3 has 15 residues. Here the CDR3 reads CASSRTGGAGSPLHF. The CDR3 DNA reads TGCGCCAGCAGCAGGACAGGGGGCGCCGGTTCACCCCTCCACTTT.

The genes are TRBV21-1 and TRBJ2-1; the table assigns TRBD2, which was not confirmed against the DNA. TRBV21-1 is an annotated pseudogene. This CDR3 comprises 17 residues. CDR3 residues: CASSKGPTLAGEYEQFF. Written as DNA, the CDR3 is TGTGCCAGCAGCAAAGGACCTACCCTAGCGGGAGAGTATGAGCAGTTCTTC.